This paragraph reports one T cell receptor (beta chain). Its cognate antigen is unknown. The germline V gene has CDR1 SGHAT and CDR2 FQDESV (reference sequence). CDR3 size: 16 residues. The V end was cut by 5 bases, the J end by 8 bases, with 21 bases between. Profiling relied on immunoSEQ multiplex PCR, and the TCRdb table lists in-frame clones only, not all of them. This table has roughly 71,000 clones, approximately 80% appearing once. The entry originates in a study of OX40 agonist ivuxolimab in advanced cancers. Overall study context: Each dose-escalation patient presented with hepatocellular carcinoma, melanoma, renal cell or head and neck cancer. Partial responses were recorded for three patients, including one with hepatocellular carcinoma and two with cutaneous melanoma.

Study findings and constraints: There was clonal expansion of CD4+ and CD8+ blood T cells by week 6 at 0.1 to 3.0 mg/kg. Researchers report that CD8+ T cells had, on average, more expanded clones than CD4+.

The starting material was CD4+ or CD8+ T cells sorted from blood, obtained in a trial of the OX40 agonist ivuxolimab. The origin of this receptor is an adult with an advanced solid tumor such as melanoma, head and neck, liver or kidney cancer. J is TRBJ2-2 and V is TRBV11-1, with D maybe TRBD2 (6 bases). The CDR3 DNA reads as TGTGCCAGCAGCCCCCGAAGACTAGGGCGGGATGGGGAGCTGTTTTTT. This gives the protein CASSPRRLGRDGELFF.